This T cell receptor beta chain was observed in a study of cytomegalovirus exposure and HLA in healthy donors. Overall study context: A later analysis reported the same platform for the 120 or so validation repertoires and the roughly 650 first-cohort repertoires.

The V gene lost 6 bases and the J gene lost 7 bases, with 19 bases spanning the gap. Germline V gene sequence: CDR1 MDHEN, CDR2 SYDVKM. CDR3 length: 15 amino acids. Findings and limits, study-wide: Subsequent analysis revealed that first-cohort TCR clusters tended to co-occur in the approximately 120 validation repertoires.

Notes on this clone: Its antigen is not known.

Separation from the roughly 680-subject first cohort characterized the roughly 110-subject validation cohort, to which the donors belonged. Data came from immunoSEQ multiplex PCR; TCRdb stores just in-frame clones and leaves some out. The sample lists roughly 60,000 clones; approximately 96% were seen once. The chain couples TRBV28 to TRBJ1-5; D remains unclear. What was sequenced was PBMCs. This clonotype was obtained from a man between 18 and 29 years old in good health and CMV-seronegative. The CDR3 coding sequence is TGTGCCAGCAGCCCGAGACTTGAGGCCTGGCAGCCCCAGCATTTT. This sequence encodes CASSPRLEAWQPQHF.